These 13 T cell receptor beta chains originate from one sample sequenced in a study of shared clonotypes between healthy human individuals. The repertoire was sequenced with immunoSEQ multiplex PCR; TCRdb's copy has only in-frame clones and lacks some. The data show under 1,100,000 clones, 65% to 75% seen once. Input material: memory CD4+ T cells sorted from blood. Subset specified: CD45RA-negative fraction. The receptors come from a man aged 18 to 29 in good health.

The chain joins TRBV7-2 to TRBJ2-7; TRBD2 might be the D (6 bases). Trimming cost V 5 bases and J 2 bases, with 13 bases left between them. The CDR3 has 14 amino acids. Germline CDR1 SGHTA, CDR2 FQGNSA. The CDR3 protein is CASSVQAGPYEQYF. In DNA, the CDR3 is TGTGCCAGCAGCGTCCAAGCGGGCCCCTACGAGCAGTACTTC.

The V call is TRBV11-2, the J call TRBJ2-6; TRBD1 is a possible D gene (5 bases). The V gene's germline CDR1 is SGHAT and CDR2 FQNNGV. The CDR3 loop spans 15 amino acids. The V gene lost 8 bases and the J gene lost 1 base, with 12 bases spanning the gap. The CDR3 protein is CASGDSGSGANVLTF. The CDR3 DNA reads as TGTGCCAGCGGAGACAGTGGGTCTGGGGCCAACGTCCTGACTTTC.

V usage is TRBV28 and J usage is TRBJ2-3; D unclear. Germline lookup yields CDR1 MDHEN and CDR2 SYDVKM. This CDR3 is built from 12 residues. The V and J ends lost 6 bases and 2 bases respectively, with 6 bases between them. CDR3 bases: TGTGCCAGCAGCCAAGCCACAGATACGCAGTATTTT. Its translation is CASSQATDTQYF.

This chain links TRBV13 with TRBJ2-5; D uncertain. The germline gives CDR1 PRHDT, CDR2 FYEKMQ (reference sequence). Trimming shortened V by 0 bases and J by 5 bases, and 16 bases separated the two germline ends. The CDR3 is made up of 16 amino acids. The chain's CDR3 is CASSLGTAQFGETQYF. The CDR3 DNA sequence: TGTGCCAGCAGCTTAGGGACCGCTCAATTCGGGGAGACCCAGTACTTC.

A note on this clone: The sample carries other DNA sequences with the same CDR3. The chain joins TRBV6-1 to TRBJ2-7; D perhaps matches TRBD2 (6 bases). This CDR3 has 15 residues. V was pared by 1 base and J by 2 bases, with 12 bases between. The germline gives CDR1 MNHNS, CDR2 SASEGT. CDR3 DNA: TGTGCCAGCAGTGAAGGGGGACTGGCCCCCTACGAGCAGTACTTC. Its translation is CASSEGGLAPYEQYF.

The chain combines TRBV4-1 with TRBJ1-5, with D perhaps TRBD1 (6 bases). This CDR3 region has 17 residues. The V end was cut by 3 bases, the J end by 0 bases, with 15 bases between. The germline V gene has CDR1 MGHRA and CDR2 YSYEKL. In DNA, the CDR3 is TGCGCCAGCAGCCATAGGTATGGGGGACATAGCAATCAGCCCCAGCATTTT. This codes for CASSHRYGGHSNQPQHF.

The CDR3 sequence: CASSYSSPQGNYGYTF. In nucleotides, the CDR3 is TGTGCCAGCAGTTACTCGTCCCCACAGGGAAACTATGGCTACACCTTC. The chain employs TRBV6-5 and TRBJ1-2, with D perhaps TRBD1 (6 bases). CDR3 length equals 16 residues. Germline-derived CDR1 and CDR2 are MNHEY and SVGAGI. V lost 0 bases, J lost 2 bases, and 13 bases lay in between.

This clone was observed once. The chain combines TRBV7-3 with TRBJ2-3; 11 bases fit TRBD2. The J segment lost 7 bases and the V segment lost 5 bases, leaving 8 bases of the junction unmatched. CDR1 and CDR2 from the germline V gene are SGHTA and FQGTGA. The CDR3 consists of 15 residues. CDR3 in amino acids: CASSKLAGVANTQYF. Here the CDR3 DNA reads TGTGCCAGCAGCAAACTAGCGGGGGTTGCAAATACGCAGTATTTT.

The chain is built from TRBV6-1 and TRBJ1-3; 7 bases are shared with TRBD1. The V and J ends lost 4 bases and 1 base, in that order; junction bases with no gene match: 1. Germline CDR1 is MNHNS and CDR2 is SASEGT. The CDR3 is made up of 14 amino acids. CDR3 protein: CASSAGGSGNTIYF. In DNA form, the CDR3 reads TGTGCCAGCAGTGCAGGGGGTTCTGGAAACACCATATATTTT.

In regard to this clone: Other DNA sequences from this sample encode an identical CDR3 as well. The chain is built from TRBV5-4 and TRBJ2-7; the match to TRBD1 covers 8 bases. Germline CDR1 and CDR2: SGHNT and YYREEE (reference sequence). This CDR3 region has 14 residues. V lost 4 bases, J lost 5 bases, and 8 bases stayed unmatched. CDR3 protein: CASSPGQGRDEQYF. DNA for the CDR3: TGTGCCAGCAGCCCAGGACAGGGTCGGGACGAGCAGTACTTC.

The CDR3 spells CASNLKSPPQAFF. The DNA for the CDR3 is TGTGCCAGCAACCTGAAGTCCCCCCCCCAAGCTTTCTTT. This chain uses TRBV28 with TRBJ1-1; D call uncertain. The CDR3 consists of 13 residues. Germline lookup yields CDR1 MDHEN and CDR2 SYDVKM. V dropped 7 bases and J dropped 9 bases, with 18 bases sitting between them. Variable domain in full (rest from reference TRBV28 and TRBJ1-1): DVKVTQSSRYLVKRTGEKVFLECVQDMDHENMFWYRQDPGLGLRLIYFSYDVKMKEKGDIPEGYSVSREKKERFSLILESASTNQTSMYLCASNLKSPPQAFFGQGTRLTVV.

Concerning this clone: Other DNA sequences of this sample code for an identical CDR3. V usage is TRBV30 and J usage is TRBJ2-5, with TRBD1 as a possible D gene (5 bases). The CDR3 sequence is 12 residues long. Per germline, CDR1 GTSNPN and CDR2 SVGIG (reference sequence). Trimming stripped 0 bases from V and 5 bases from J, with 7 bases between. CDR3 loop: CAWSVSGETQYF. As DNA, the CDR3 is TGTGCCTGGAGTGTATCAGGGGAGACCCAGTACTTC.

This rearrangement joins TRBV12-5 to TRBJ2-7; 11 bases agree with TRBD2. This CDR3 comprises 14 residues. The ends lost 7 bases at V and 3 bases at J; junction bases unmatched: 5. Germline CDR1 LGHNT, CDR2 FRNRAP. The CDR3 DNA follows: TGTGCTAGTGCCTCTAGCGGGGGGATCTACGAGCAGTACTTC. Translated, it gives CASASSGGIYEQYF.